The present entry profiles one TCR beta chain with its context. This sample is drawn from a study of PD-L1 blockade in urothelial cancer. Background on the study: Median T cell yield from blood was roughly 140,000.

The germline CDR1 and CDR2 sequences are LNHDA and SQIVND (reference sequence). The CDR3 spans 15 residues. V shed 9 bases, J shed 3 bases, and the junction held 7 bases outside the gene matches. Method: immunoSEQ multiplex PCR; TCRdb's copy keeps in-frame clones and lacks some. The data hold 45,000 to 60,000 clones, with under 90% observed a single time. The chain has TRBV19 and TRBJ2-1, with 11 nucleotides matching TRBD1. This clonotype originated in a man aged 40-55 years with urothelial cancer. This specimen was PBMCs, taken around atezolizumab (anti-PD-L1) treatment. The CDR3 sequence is CASRTGTGGYNEQFF. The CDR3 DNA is TGTGCCAGCCGTACCGGGACAGGGGGCTACAATGAGCAGTTCTTC.